This T cell receptor beta chain was documented in a study of T cells in women clearing cervical HPV infection. Turning to the study itself: Case blood drawn at lesion detection; control blood after infection cleared.

The germline V gene encodes CDR1 SGHRS and CDR2 YFSETQ. Trimming stripped 1 base from V and 0 bases from J, with 7 bases between. The CDR3 contains 14 residues. Details on this clone: The antigen remains undetermined. The CDR3 end lies 3 residues beyond the end of the read and is filled in from the germline J gene.

Method: immunoSEQ multiplex PCR; TCRdb's copy keeps in-frame clones and lacks some. The ten top clones account for roughly 2.5%, within a sample of tens of thousands of clones. Overall study findings and caveats: Repertoire richness, not evenness, was significantly elevated in CIN3+ cases versus controls.

The sample consisted of blood buffy coat. The sequence was collected from a woman between 18 and 70 years old with a cervical HPV16 infection that either progressed to CIN3+ or cleared (not recorded which). The chain uses TRBV5-1 and TRBJ1-1, with TRBD1 as a possible D gene (5 bases). This CDR3 is CASSLTGMNTEAFF. Incomplete CDR3 DNA: TGCGCCAGCAGCTTGACAGGCATGAACACTGAA.